The 10 T cell receptor beta chains below all came from one sample that was sequenced in a study of blood T cell repertoires in COVID-19. The assay was immunoSEQ multiplex PCR, and TCRdb's table has in-frame clones only and misses some. Here the sample spans roughly 290,000 clones, approximately 90% being singletons. The sample consisted of PBMCs or T cells enriched from blood (not recorded which). Receptors originate from a woman in her forties who had recovered from COVID-19.

The V call is TRBV30, the J call TRBJ2-7; 7 bases match TRBD2. Germline lookup yields CDR1 GTSNPN and CDR2 SVGIG (reference sequence). Trimming cost V 8 bases and J 0 bases; bases outside gene matches: 4. This CDR3 is built from 12 residues. The CDR3 reads CAGKRDSYEQYF. The CDR3 bases are TGTGCCGGGAAGCGGGACTCCTACGAGCAGTACTTC.

The genes are TRBV7-8 and TRBJ1-2; the match to TRBD1 covers 7 bases. Germline-derived CDR1 and CDR2 are SGHVS and FQNEAQ. With 4 bases clipped from V and 4 bases from J, the junction kept 6 bases outside the gene matches. CDR3 length equals 14 residues. CDR3 amino acids: CASSSVTGVYGYTF. CDR3 sequence (DNA): TGTGCCAGCAGCTCGGTTACAGGGGTCTATGGCTACACCTTC.

The chain couples TRBV6-2 or TRBV6-3 to TRBJ1-4; D call uncertain. From germline, CDR1 is MNHEY and CDR2 SVGEGT. V was pared by 0 bases and J by 8 bases, with 13 bases between. The CDR3 spans 15 residues. The DNA of the CDR3 is TGTGCCAGCAGTTACTCAGGGATCTCGGGAGAAAAACTGTTTTTT. Protein product: CASSYSGISGEKLFF.

DNA of the CDR3: TGTGCCAGTAAACCACAGGGGTCTGGCTACACCTTC. Protein: CASKPQGSGYTF. This chain joins TRBV19 and TRBJ1-2; 7 positions match TRBD1. V was pared by 7 bases and J by 7 bases, with 6 bases of the junction left unmatched. CDR1 is LNHDA and CDR2 is SQIVND in the germline V gene (reference sequence). This CDR3 has 12 residues.

As for this clone: Additional DNA sequences in this sample encode the identical CDR3. The V call is TRBV7-2, the J call TRBJ2-7; tentative D call: TRBD1 (5 bases). The V end was cut by 8 bases, the J end by 4 bases, with 9 bases between. The CDR3 length is 11 residues. The germline V gene has CDR1 SGHTA and CDR2 FQGNSA. The CDR3 DNA sequence: TGTGCCAGCGCCCAGGGTTACGAGCAGTACTTC. Its translation is CASAQGYEQYF.

The chain carries TRBV11-2 and TRBJ1-4; TRBD1 matches 7 bases. The CDR3 runs to 14 residues. Per germline, CDR1 SGHAT and CDR2 FQNNGV. Trimming at V came to 2 bases and at J to 8 bases, leaving 5 bases not matched to a gene. Here the CDR3 reads CASSLPPGGEKLFF. CDR3 sequence (DNA): TGTGCCAGCAGCTTACCCCCAGGGGGAGAAAAACTGTTTTTT.

The chain couples TRBV5-1 to TRBJ2-7; 14 bases map to TRBD2. V lost 4 bases to trimming and J lost 5 bases; unmatched junction nucleotides: 8. Germline V gene lookup returns CDR1 SGHRS and CDR2 YFSETQ. This CDR3 is 16 amino acids long. The CDR3 is CASSQTSGRAGDEQYF. Written as DNA, the CDR3 is TGCGCCAGCAGCCAGACTAGCGGGAGGGCCGGGGACGAGCAGTACTTC.

The rearrangement uses TRBV29-1 and TRBJ1-1, with TRBD1 identical over 7 bases. The CDR3 runs to 14 residues. J was trimmed by 5 bases and V by 3 bases; bases with no gene match: 9. Germline lookup yields CDR1 SQVTM and CDR2 ANQGSEA. CDR3 nucleotides: TGCAGCGTTGAGTTACTAGGGGGCGAGACTGAAGCTTTCTTT. This encodes CSVELLGGETEAFF.

This clone was seen once. The chain is built from TRBV3-1 (or the pseudogene TRBV3-2) and TRBJ1-6; perhaps TRBD1 as D (6 bases). Germline V gene lookup returns CDR1 LGHDT and CDR2 YNNKEL (reference sequence). The CDR3 consists of 15 residues. V gave up 0 bases and J gave up 10 bases, with 13 bases separating them. In DNA form, the CDR3 reads TGTGCCAGCAGCCAAGACCAGGATACAGGGTCACCCCTCCACTTT. It translates to CASSQDQDTGSPLHF.

The V call is TRBV20-1, the J call TRBJ1-2; D remains unclear. CDR1 is DFQATT, CDR2 SNEGSKA, per germline (reference sequence). This CDR3 comprises 11 residues. The V end was cut by 7 bases, the J end by 2 bases, with 8 bases between. This chain's CDR3 is CSENTNYGYTF. The CDR3 DNA is TGCAGTGAAAACACCAACTATGGCTACACCTTC.